A single T cell receptor beta chain is shown here with its context. What it binds is unknown. This specimen comes from a study of vaccination and CD4 T cells after COVID-19. As for the study in general: Two of the convalescents were Hispanic, and convalescents were six males and four females. Either a CEFX pool, an HIV-1 Nef pool, or no peptide was added to control cultures.

Study-wide points: Sampling was limited to relatively few convalescent patients, with no early post-infection timepoints studied.

Germline lookup yields CDR1 GTSNPN and CDR2 SVGIG (reference sequence). CDR3 length: 11 amino acids. V gave up 7 bases and J gave up 7 bases, with 10 bases separating them. Regarding treatment: approximately nine-day PBMC culture with coronavirus spike peptide pools or control peptides (ViraFEST assay). At the Johns Hopkins FTIC core, DNA taken from cultured CD4+ T cells was sequenced by way of the Oncomine TCR Beta short-read assay. TCRdb itself ran the PCR reads through MiXCR, one entry per CDR3 protein. The sample includes 9,500 to 15,000 distinct CDR3 sequences, 20% of them seen just once. The chain links TRBV30 to TRBJ1-4, with no clear D. Source: CD4+ T cells from blood, cultured in vitro, taken before SARS-CoV-2 vaccination. The receptor was isolated from a human donor who received a COVID-19 vaccine. CDR3 sequence reads: CASTGPEKLFF. The CDR3 coding sequence is TGTGCCTCGACGGGCCCTGAAAAACTGTTTTTT.